The 3 T cell receptor beta chains below come from one sample, sequenced in a study of OX40 agonist ivuxolimab in advanced cancers. The receptor library was made with the immunoSEQ multiplex PCR assay. In TCRdb, the immuneACCESS table is reduced to in-frame sequences with V and J assigned. These tables do not hold every clone; where another copy was compared, an unresolved V gene accounts for under half, and the others remain unexplained. The sample contains about 38,000 clones, about nine tenths of them found a single time. The ten most abundant clones make up nearly 9.5% of the sample. The starting material was CD4+ or CD8+ T cells sorted from blood, obtained in a trial of the OX40 agonist ivuxolimab. Every receptor here comes from an adult with an advanced solid tumor such as melanoma, head and neck, liver or kidney cancer.

The gene calls are TRBV7-6 and TRBJ2-2; 9 nucleotides agree with TRBD2. Germline-derived CDR1 and CDR2 are SGHVS and FNYEAQ. The CDR3 contains 17 residues. The trim removed 1 base at V and 4 bases at J, leaving 7 bases unmatched. The CDR3 reads CASSLESTSGRTGELFF. CDR3 nucleotide sequence: TGTGCCAGCAGCTTAGAGTCAACTAGCGGGCGCACCGGGGAGCTGTTTTTT.

The rearrangement uses TRBV6-1 and TRBJ1-5, with TRBD1 matching over 7 bases. In germline, CDR1 is MNHNS, CDR2 SASEGT. J was trimmed by 0 bases and V by 8 bases; bases with no gene match: 7. The CDR3 has 15 amino acids. The CDR3 reads CASGWTGDSNQPQHF. The CDR3, as DNA: TGTGCCAGCGGTTGGACAGGTGATAGCAATCAGCCCCAGCATTTT.

This chain links TRBV4-3 with TRBJ1-2; 8 bases map to TRBD1. Trimming cost V 9 bases and J 6 bases; bases outside gene matches: 12. The CDR3 is made up of 14 amino acids. Per the germline V gene, CDR1 is LGHNA and CDR2 is YSLEER. The CDR3 region is CASTDRAGLDGYTF. Here the CDR3 DNA reads TGCGCCAGTACGGACAGGGCTGGACTGGATGGCTACACCTTC.